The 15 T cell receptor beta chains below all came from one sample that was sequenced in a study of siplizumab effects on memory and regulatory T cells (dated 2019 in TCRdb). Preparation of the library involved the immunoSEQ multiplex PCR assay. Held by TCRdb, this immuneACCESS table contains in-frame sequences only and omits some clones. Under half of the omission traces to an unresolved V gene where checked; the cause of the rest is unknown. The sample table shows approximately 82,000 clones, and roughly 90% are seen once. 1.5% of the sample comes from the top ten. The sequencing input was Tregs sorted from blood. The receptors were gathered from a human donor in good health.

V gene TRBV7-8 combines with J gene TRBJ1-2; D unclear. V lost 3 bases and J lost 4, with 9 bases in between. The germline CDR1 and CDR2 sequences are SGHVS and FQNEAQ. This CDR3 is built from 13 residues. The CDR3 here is CASSLGEVYGYTF. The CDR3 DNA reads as TGTGCCAGCAGCTTGGGTGAGGTCTATGGCTACACCTTC.

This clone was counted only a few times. The CDR3 reads CASSPRKGTEAFF. CDR3 DNA: TGTGCCAGCAGTCCCCGGAAGGGAACTGAAGCTTTCTTT. V gene TRBV5-4 combines with J gene TRBJ1-1, with no clear D. Trimming pared 5 bases from V and 5 bases from J, leaving 13 bases between. The CDR3 is 13 residues long. The germline V gene has CDR1 SGHNT and CDR2 YYREEE (reference sequence).

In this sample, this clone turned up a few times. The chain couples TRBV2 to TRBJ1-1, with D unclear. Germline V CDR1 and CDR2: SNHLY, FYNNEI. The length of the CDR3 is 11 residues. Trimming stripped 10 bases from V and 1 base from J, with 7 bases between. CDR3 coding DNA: TGTGCCACCCGGGGGAACACTGAAGCTTTCTTT. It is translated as CATRGNTEAFF.

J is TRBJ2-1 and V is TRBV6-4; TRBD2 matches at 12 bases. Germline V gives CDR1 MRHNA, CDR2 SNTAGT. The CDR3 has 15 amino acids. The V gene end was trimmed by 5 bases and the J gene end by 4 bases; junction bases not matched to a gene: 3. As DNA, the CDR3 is TGTGCCAGCAGTCGACTAGCGGGGGAATACAATGAGCAGTTCTTC. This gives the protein CASSRLAGEYNEQFF.

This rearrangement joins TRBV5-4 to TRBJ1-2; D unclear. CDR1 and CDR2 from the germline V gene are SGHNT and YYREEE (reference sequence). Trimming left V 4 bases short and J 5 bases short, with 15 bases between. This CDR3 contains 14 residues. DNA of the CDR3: TGTGCCAGCAGCGCCCCGGGAGGCGATTATGGCTACACCTTC. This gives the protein CASSAPGGDYGYTF.

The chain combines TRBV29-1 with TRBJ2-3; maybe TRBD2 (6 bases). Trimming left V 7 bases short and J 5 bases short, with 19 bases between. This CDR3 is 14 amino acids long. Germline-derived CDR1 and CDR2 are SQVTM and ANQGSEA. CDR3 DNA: TGCAGCGCCCGTGGCGGGGATGGAGGAGATACGCAGTATTTT. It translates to CSARGGDGGDTQYF.

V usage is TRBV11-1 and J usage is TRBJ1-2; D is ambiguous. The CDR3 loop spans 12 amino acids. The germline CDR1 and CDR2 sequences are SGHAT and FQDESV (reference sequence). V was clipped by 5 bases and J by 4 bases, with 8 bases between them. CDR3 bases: TGTGCCAGCAGCCTAGTGGGCTATGGCTACACCTTC. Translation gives CASSLVGYGYTF.

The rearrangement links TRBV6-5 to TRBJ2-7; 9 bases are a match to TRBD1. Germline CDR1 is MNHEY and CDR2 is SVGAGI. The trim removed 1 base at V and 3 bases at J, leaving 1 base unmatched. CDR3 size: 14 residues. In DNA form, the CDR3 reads TGTGCCAGCAGTTACTTGGGACAGGGCTACGAGCAGTACTTC. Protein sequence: CASSYLGQGYEQYF.

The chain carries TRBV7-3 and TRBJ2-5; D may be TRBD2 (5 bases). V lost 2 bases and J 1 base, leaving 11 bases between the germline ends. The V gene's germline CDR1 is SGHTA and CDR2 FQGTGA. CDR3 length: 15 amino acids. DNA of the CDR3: TGTGCCAGCAGCTTAGAAAGGACTTCCCAAGAGACCCAGTACTTC. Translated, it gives CASSLERTSQETQYF.

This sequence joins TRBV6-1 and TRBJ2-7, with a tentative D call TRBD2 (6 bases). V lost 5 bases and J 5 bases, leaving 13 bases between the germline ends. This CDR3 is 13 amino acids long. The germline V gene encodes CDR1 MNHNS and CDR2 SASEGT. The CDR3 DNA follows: TGTGCCAGCAGTACCCTTGGAGGGAACGAGCAGTACTTC. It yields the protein CASSTLGGNEQYF.

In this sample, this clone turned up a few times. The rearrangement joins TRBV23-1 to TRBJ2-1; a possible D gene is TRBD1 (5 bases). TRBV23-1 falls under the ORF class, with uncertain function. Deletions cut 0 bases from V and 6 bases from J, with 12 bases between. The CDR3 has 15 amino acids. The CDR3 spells CASSQSGLGSNEQFF. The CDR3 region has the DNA TGCGCCAGCAGTCAATCGGGGCTAGGAAGCAATGAGCAGTTCTTC.

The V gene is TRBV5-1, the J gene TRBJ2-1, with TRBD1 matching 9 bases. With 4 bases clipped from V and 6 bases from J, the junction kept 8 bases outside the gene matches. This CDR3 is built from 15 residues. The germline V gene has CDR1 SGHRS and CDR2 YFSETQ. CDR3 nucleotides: TGCGCCAGCAGCCCGGACAGGGGATTGACCAATGAGCAGTTCTTC. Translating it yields CASSPDRGLTNEQFF.

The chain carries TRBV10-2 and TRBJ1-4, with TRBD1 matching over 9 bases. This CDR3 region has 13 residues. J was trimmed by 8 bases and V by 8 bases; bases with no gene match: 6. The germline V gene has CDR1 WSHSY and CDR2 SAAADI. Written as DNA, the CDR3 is TGCGCCAGCGGGGGGGGGACAGGGGAAAAACTGTTTTTT. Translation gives CASGGGTGEKLFF.

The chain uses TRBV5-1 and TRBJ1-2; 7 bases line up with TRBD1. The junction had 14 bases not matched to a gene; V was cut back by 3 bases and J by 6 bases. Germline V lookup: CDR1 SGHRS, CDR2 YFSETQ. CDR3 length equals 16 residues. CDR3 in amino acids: CASSSTGTNFVDGYTF. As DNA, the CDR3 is TGCGCCAGCAGCTCGACAGGGACCAATTTTGTGGATGGCTACACCTTC.

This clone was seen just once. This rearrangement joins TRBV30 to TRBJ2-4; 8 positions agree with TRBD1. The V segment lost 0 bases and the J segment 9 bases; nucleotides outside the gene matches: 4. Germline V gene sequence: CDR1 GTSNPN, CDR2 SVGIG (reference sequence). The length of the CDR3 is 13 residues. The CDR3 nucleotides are TGTGCCTGGAGTGTCACAGGGGGTGTCATTCAGTACTTC. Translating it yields CAWSVTGGVIQYF.